Presented here are 23 T cell receptor beta chains from one specimen sequenced in a study of blood T cells in healthy people across ages. Next came a second PCR, run for about 6 to 12 cycles, which used a sample-barcoded 5' primer along with a J-beta primer mix. TCRdb recomputed calls from the 5' RACE reads with MiXCR, one row per CDR3 protein. Of about 1.8 million distinct CDR3 sequences in the sample, about 50% were seen once. The sample taken for sequencing was blood. The source is a woman between 40 and 50 years old in good health.

The V and J genes are TRBV7-6 and TRBJ2-5; 9 nucleotides agree with TRBD2. Trimming removed 4 bases from V and 2 bases from J; junction bases left unmatched: 14. Germline V lookup: CDR1 SGHVS, CDR2 FNYEAQ. The CDR3 sequence is 18 residues long. Here the CDR3 reads CASSSIAGDLVIQETQYF. The CDR3 region has the DNA TGTGCCAGCAGCTCCATAGCGGGGGACTTGGTTATACAAGAGACCCAGTACTTC.

A few counts support this clonotype. V is TRBV11-2 and J is TRBJ2-3; 10 bases line up with TRBD2. V shed 5 bases, J shed 6 bases, and the junction held 11 bases outside the gene matches. CDR1 SGHAT and CDR2 FQNNGV come from the germline V gene. The CDR3 contains 16 residues. The CDR3: CASSPPAGGYGDTQYF. The CDR3 DNA follows: TGTGCCAGCAGCCCCCCAGCGGGGGGGTACGGGGATACGCAGTATTTT. The variable domain in full, with the rest retrieved from reference TRBV11-2 and TRBJ2-3, is EAGVAQSPRYKIIEKRQSVAFWCNPISGHATLYWYQQILGQGPKLLIQFQNNGVVDDSQLPKDRFSAERLKGVDSTLKIQPAKLEDSAVYLCASSPPAGGYGDTQYFGPGTRLTVL.

CDR3 sequence: CASGLVLGRTGSNEQFF. The CDR3 DNA reads as TGTGCTAGTGGTTTGGTACTGGGGCGGACAGGGTCCAATGAGCAGTTCTTC. This chain links TRBV12-5 with TRBJ2-1, with 8 bases fitting TRBD1. The V gene's germline CDR1 is LGHNT and CDR2 FRNRAP. The CDR3 covers 17 residues. Germline trimming cut 0 bases from V and 6 bases from J; bases unmatched to any gene: 10.

This sequence joins TRBV6-5 and TRBJ1-2; D is ambiguous. V gave up 3 bases and J gave up 9 bases, with 11 bases separating them. Germline V gives CDR1 MNHEY, CDR2 SVGAGI. This CDR3 is 12 amino acids long. Written as DNA, the CDR3 is TGTGCCAGCAGTTATGACACGGATAGCTACACCTTC. The encoded protein is CASSYDTDSYTF.

V usage is TRBV20-1 and J usage is TRBJ1-2; no reliable D call. Looked up from germline, CDR1 is DFQATT and CDR2 is SNEGSKA (reference sequence). The CDR3 consists of 13 residues. V was pared by 6 bases and J by 3 bases, with 14 bases between. This CDR3 is CSATIPEDYGYTF. The CDR3 DNA reads TGCAGTGCAACTATCCCGGAGGACTATGGCTACACCTTC.

This clonotype has only a few counts. The CDR3 DNA reads as TGTGCCAGCAGCGTAGTTCATAATTCACCCCTCCACTTT. It codes for CASSVVHNSPLHF. This rearrangement joins TRBV9 to TRBJ1-6; no firm D call. Germline CDR1 reads SGDLS; CDR2 reads YYNGEE. The CDR3 is made up of 13 amino acids. V was trimmed by 0 bases and J by 5 bases, leaving 3 bases between them.

This clonotype was observed a handful of times. This sequence joins TRBV20-1 and TRBJ2-5; D gene unclear. Germline assignment: CDR1 DFQATT and CDR2 SNEGSKA (reference sequence). The CDR3 loop spans 13 amino acids. The ends were cut back, 6 bases at V and 1 base at J, with 12 bases in the middle. The DNA for the CDR3 is TGCAGTGCCCTGCGGCAGCCCCAAGAGACCCAGTACTTC. The encoded protein is CSALRQPQETQYF.

This clonotype showed up just once. The chain has TRBV13 and TRBJ2-7; the D gene is possibly TRBD2 (6 bases). The CDR3 covers 16 residues. Trimming stripped 5 bases from V and 3 bases from J, with 20 bases between. The germline gives CDR1 PRHDT, CDR2 FYEKMQ (reference sequence). The CDR3 spells CASSPSGQSGVYEQYF. For the CDR3, the DNA is TGTGCCAGCAGCCCCTCTGGGCAGTCGGGGGTCTACGAGCAGTACTTC.

A few counts support this clonotype. The chain has TRBV6-2 or TRBV6-3 and TRBJ2-1; 7 bases map to TRBD1. CDR3 size: 15 residues. Germline CDR1 is MNHEY and CDR2 is SVGEGT. The junction had 6 bases not matched to a gene; V was cut back by 2 bases and J by 5 bases. CDR3 residues: CASSYNRGVDNEQFF. The CDR3 region has the DNA TGTGCCAGCAGTTACAACAGGGGAGTTGACAATGAGCAGTTCTTC.

Concerning this clonotype itself: The junction departs from germline at one end; a sequencing error may be responsible. This rearrangement joins TRBV25-1 to TRBJ2-5; TRBD1 matches at 8 bases. The DNA matches TRBJ2-7 better at its end, which makes the J call doubtful. This CDR3 has 14 amino acids. Per germline, CDR1 MGHDK and CDR2 SYGVNS. In nucleotides, the CDR3 is TGTGCCAGCAGCGAATACAGGGGGATGAGCGAGCAGTACTTC. Residues: CASSEYRGMSEQYF.

A few counts support this clonotype. V and J are TRBV4-3 and TRBJ2-4; no definite D call. Germline V gene data show CDR1 as LGHNA and CDR2 as YSLEER. The V gene lost 4 bases and the J gene lost 6 bases, with 7 bases spanning the gap. The CDR3 loop spans 12 amino acids. The CDR3 nucleotides read TGCGCCAGCAGCCTGGACGGAAACATTCAGTACTTC. Its protein product is CASSLDGNIQYF.

The rearrangement joins TRBV15 to TRBJ1-2, with TRBD1 identical over 9 bases. Germline V lookup: CDR1 LNHNV, CDR2 YYDKDF (reference sequence). The CDR3 runs to 16 residues. With 4 bases clipped from V and 4 bases from J, the junction kept 10 bases outside the gene matches. CDR3 coding DNA: TGTGCCACCAGCATTAAACAGGGGGCGATTCCCTATGGCTACACCTTC. This sequence encodes CATSIKQGAIPYGYTF.

The chain has TRBV7-2 and TRBJ1-4, with D perhaps TRBD1 (6 bases). V was cut by 4 bases and J by 8 bases, with 20 bases left in between. Germline CDR1 reads SGHTA; CDR2 reads FQGNSA. This CDR3 has 16 residues. The CDR3 bases are TGTGCCAGCAGCTCGCGCACCGGGACACTGGGGGAAAAACTGTTTTTT. Translated, it gives CASSSRTGTLGEKLFF.

The rearrangement uses TRBV7-2 and TRBJ2-7; D is undetermined. Trimming cost V 5 bases and J 6 bases, with 14 bases left between them. From germline, CDR1 is SGHTA and CDR2 FQGNSA. The CDR3 extends over 13 amino acids. CDR3 sequence: CASSAPDKGEQYF. CDR3 coding DNA: TGTGCCAGCAGCGCGCCCGACAAGGGCGAGCAGTACTTC. Full variable domain (remainder filled in from reference TRBV7-2 and TRBJ2-7): GAGVSQSPSNKVTEKGKDVELRCDPISGHTALYWYRQSLGQGLEFLIYFQGNSAPDKSGLPSDRFSAERTGGSVSTLTIQRTQQEDSAVYLCASSAPDKGEQYFGPGTRLTVT.

The chain uses TRBV7-9 and TRBJ1-1, with D hard to call. With 10 bases removed from V and 8 bases from J, the gap between germline ends came to 5 bases. The CDR3 contains 8 residues. The germline V gene encodes CDR1 SEHNR and CDR2 FQNEAQ (reference sequence). The CDR3 nucleotides read TGTGCCATCGGGGAAGCTTTCTTT. Amino acids: CAIGEAFF.

The V call is TRBV25-1, the J call TRBJ1-2, with TRBD1 matching over 11 bases. Germline loops: CDR1 MGHDK, CDR2 SYGVNS. Unmatched junction bases numbered 14, after V lost 6 bases and J lost 2 bases. The CDR3 sequence is 18 residues long. For the CDR3, the DNA is TGTGCCAGCAGCCCTAACGCGGACAGGGGGCGACGGAACTATGGCTACACCTTC. Its translation is CASSPNADRGRRNYGYTF.

CDR3 protein: CSARDRGRDYGYTF. In nucleotides, the CDR3 is TGCAGTGCTAGAGACAGGGGGCGCGACTATGGCTACACCTTC. The chain uses TRBV20-1 and TRBJ1-2, with 8 nucleotides matching TRBD1. Germline CDR1 and CDR2: DFQATT and SNEGSKA (reference sequence). The length of the CDR3 is 14 residues. V was pared by 0 bases and J by 3 bases, with 3 bases of the junction left unmatched.

The V and J genes are TRBV6-4 and TRBJ2-7; TRBD2 agrees at 8 bases. The length of the CDR3 is 12 residues. Germline-derived CDR1 and CDR2 are MRHNA and SNTAGT. V gave up 11 bases and J gave up 5 bases; unmatched junction bases: 8. The CDR3 nucleotides are TGTGCCCCCGGGACTAGAGGAAACGAGCAGTACTTC. It encodes CAPGTRGNEQYF.

The CDR3: CSARGFSEDEQFF. The CDR3 DNA sequence: TGCAGTGCTAGGGGGTTTAGCGAGGATGAGCAGTTCTTC. The chain is built from TRBV20-1 and TRBJ2-1; D is perhaps TRBD2 (5 bases). This CDR3 region has 13 residues. CDR1 is DFQATT and CDR2 is SNEGSKA in the germline V gene (reference sequence). V lost 3 bases and J lost 8, with 14 bases in between.

The chain combines TRBV19 with TRBJ1-2, with 7 bases fitting TRBD1. Germline CDR1 reads LNHDA; CDR2 reads SQIVND (reference sequence). V trimming: 10 bases; J trimming: 8 bases; junction bases outside the gene matches: 7. There are 11 residues in the CDR3. CDR3 in amino acids: CATGQELGYTF. The CDR3 DNA reads as TGTGCCACCGGACAGGAATTGGGCTACACCTTC.

This clonotype came up many times. V is TRBV20-1 and J is TRBJ2-1; D ambiguous. Trimming removed 4 bases at V and 0 bases at J, with 7 bases between. The CDR3 contains 13 residues. Germline V gene lookup returns CDR1 DFQATT and CDR2 SNEGSKA (reference sequence). CDR3 nucleotide sequence: TGCAGTGCTACGCCGAGCTCCTACAATGAGCAGTTCTTC. Translation: CSATPSSYNEQFF.

The chain carries TRBV4-2 and TRBJ2-3; 13 bases align to TRBD2. J lost 0 bases, V lost 1 base, and 4 bases had no gene match. The CDR3 totals 18 residues. Germline CDR1 and CDR2: LGHNA and YNFKEQ. The CDR3 loop is CASSQGTSGGPSTDTQYF. The CDR3 bases are TGTGCCAGCAGCCAAGGGACTAGCGGGGGCCCTAGCACAGATACGCAGTATTTT.

The sample holds a few counts of this clonotype. The chain recombines TRBV11-1 with TRBJ1-2; TRBD1 matches at 12 bases. Trimming removed 1 base from V and 6 bases from J; junction bases left unmatched: 21. Germline CDR1 and CDR2: SGHAT and FQDESV (reference sequence). The CDR3 is 21 residues long. This CDR3 is CASSLEATNRDRGLGMNGYTF. The DNA for the CDR3 is TGTGCCAGCAGCTTAGAGGCCACCAACCGGGACAGGGGGCTTGGTATGAATGGCTACACCTTC. The full variable domain, in which reference TRBV11-1 and TRBJ1-2 provide the parts outside the CDR3, is EAEVAQSPRYKITEKSQAVAFWCDPISGHATLYWYRQILGQGPELLVQFQDESVVDDSQLPKDRFSAERLKGVDSTLKIQPAELGDSAMYLCASSLEATNRDRGLGMNGYTFGSGTRLTVV.